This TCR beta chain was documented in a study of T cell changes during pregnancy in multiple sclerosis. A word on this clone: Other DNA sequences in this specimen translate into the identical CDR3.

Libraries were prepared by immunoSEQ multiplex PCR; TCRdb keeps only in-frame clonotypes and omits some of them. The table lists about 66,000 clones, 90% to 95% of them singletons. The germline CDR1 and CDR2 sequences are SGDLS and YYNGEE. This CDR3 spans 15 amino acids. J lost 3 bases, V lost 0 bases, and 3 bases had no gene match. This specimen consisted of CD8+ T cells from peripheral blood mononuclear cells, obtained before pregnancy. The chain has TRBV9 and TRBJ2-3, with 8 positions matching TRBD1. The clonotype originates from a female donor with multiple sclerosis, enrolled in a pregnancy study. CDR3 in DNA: TGTGCCAGCAGCGTAGAGGACAGGGCGACAGATACGCAGTATTTT. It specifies CASSVEDRATDTQYF.